The TCR beta chain described here comes from a study of beta chain features in type 1 diabetes. Overall study findings and caveats: Using cDNA template may skew counts toward highly expressing activated cells. When Type 1 diabetes patients were examined, their TCRB CDR3s proved moderately but significantly shorter in all four CD4+ subsets. Among patients, naive, central memory and Treg TCRB repertoires appeared more similar than among healthy donors.

Germline V CDR1 and CDR2: SQVTM, ANQGSEA. V gave up 4 bases and J gave up 2 bases, with 9 bases separating them. This CDR3 has 13 amino acids. The whole isolated RNA underwent reverse transcription, so sequencing captured expressed TCRB transcripts. Naive, central memory and regulatory T cell samples yielded about 3.57 million reads on average. Clones were read by immunoSEQ multiplex PCR, and TCRdb kept only the in-frame ones, dropping some. The sample lists over 150,000 clones, about 9.4% seen once, with less than 0.5% in the top ten. Using CD45RO/CCR7/CD25/CD127/CD95/CD27, CD4+ naive, central memory, regulatory and stem cell-like memory cells were sorted. This clone was seen more than once but under ten times. Its cognate antigen is unknown.

The chain combines TRBV29-1 with TRBJ1-3; tentative D call: TRBD1 (6 bases). Sequenced: central memory CD4+ T cells from blood. The receptor comes from a man under 40 with type 1 diabetes. In DNA form, the CDR3 reads TGCAGCGTTGGCAGGGGAACTGGAAACACCATATATTTT. This encodes CSVGRGTGNTIYF.